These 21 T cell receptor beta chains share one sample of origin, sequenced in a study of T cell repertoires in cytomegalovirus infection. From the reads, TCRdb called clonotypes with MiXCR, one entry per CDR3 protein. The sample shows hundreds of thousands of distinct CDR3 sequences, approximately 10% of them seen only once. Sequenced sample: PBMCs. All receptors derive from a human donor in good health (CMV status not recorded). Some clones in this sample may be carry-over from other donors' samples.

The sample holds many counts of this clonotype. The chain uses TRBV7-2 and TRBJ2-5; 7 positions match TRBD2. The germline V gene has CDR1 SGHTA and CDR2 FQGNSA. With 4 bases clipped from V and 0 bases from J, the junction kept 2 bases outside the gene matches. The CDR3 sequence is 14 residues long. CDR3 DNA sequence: TGTGCCAGCAGCTACGGACTAGACCAAGAGACCCAGTACTTC. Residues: CASSYGLDQETQYF.

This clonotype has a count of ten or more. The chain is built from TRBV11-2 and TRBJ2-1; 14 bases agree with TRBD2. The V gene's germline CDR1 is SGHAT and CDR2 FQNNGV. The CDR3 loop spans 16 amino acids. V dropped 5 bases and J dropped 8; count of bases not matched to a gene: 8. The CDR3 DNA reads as TGTGCCAGCAGCCCGACTAGCGGGAGGGCGGGCGATGAGCAGTTCTTC. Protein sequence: CASSPTSGRAGDEQFF. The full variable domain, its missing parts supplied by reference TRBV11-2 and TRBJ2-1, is EAGVAQSPRYKIIEKRQSVAFWCNPISGHATLYWYQQILGQGPKLLIQFQNNGVVDDSQLPKDRFSAERLKGVDSTLKIQPAKLEDSAVYLCASSPTSGRAGDEQFFGPGTRLTVL.

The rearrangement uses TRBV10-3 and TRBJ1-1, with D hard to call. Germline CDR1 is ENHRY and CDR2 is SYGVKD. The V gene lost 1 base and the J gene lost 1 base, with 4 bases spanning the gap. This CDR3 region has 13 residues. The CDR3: CAISEWGNTEAFF. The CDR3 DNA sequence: TGTGCCATCAGTGAGTGGGGGAACACTGAAGCTTTCTTT.

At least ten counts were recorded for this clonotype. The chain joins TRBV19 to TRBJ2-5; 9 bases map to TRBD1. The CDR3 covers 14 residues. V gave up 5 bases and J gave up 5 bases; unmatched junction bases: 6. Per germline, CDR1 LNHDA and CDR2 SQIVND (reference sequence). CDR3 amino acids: CASSSGTGMETQYF. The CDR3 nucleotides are TGTGCCAGTAGTTCCGGGACAGGGATGGAGACCCAGTACTTC.

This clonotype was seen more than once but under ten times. Here the CDR3 reads CASSLSPQGSPLHF. The CDR3 DNA sequence: TGTGCCAGCAGCTTATCCCCCCAGGGATCACCCCTCCACTTT. The chain carries TRBV7-9 and TRBJ1-6; D might be TRBD1 (5 bases). V was trimmed by 2 bases and J by 10 bases, leaving 12 bases between them. The germline CDR1 and CDR2 sequences are SEHNR and FQNEAQ (reference sequence). This CDR3 contains 14 residues.

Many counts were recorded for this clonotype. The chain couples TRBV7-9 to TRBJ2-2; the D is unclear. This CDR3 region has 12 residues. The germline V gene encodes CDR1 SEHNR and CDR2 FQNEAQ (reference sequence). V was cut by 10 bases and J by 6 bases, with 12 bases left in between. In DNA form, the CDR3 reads TGTGCCACCATTTGGAGAGCCGGGGAGCTGTTTTTT. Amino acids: CATIWRAGELFF.

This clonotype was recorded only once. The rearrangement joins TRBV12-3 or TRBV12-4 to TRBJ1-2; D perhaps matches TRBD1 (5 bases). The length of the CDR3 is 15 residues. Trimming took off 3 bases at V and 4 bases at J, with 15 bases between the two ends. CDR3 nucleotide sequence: TGTGCCAGCAGTTTCCCCCCAGGGAGTAGCTATGGCTACACCTTC. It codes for CASSFPPGSSYGYTF.

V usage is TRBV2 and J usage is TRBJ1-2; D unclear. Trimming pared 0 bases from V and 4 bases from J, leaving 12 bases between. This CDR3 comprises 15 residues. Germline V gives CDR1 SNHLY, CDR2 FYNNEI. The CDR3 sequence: CASSEAAGRLYGYTF. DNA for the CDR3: TGTGCCAGCAGTGAAGCGGCCGGGCGACTCTATGGCTACACCTTC.

The CDR3 DNA reads as TGTGCCAGCAGCCTTTCACCAGGGGGGGCCGGGCAGTACTTC. Translated, it gives CASSLSPGGAGQYF. This chain links TRBV9 with TRBJ2-7; D possibly matches TRBD1 or TRBD2 (7 bases each). V was pared by 4 bases and J by 9 bases, with 20 bases between. The V gene's germline CDR1 is SGDLS and CDR2 YYNGEE. This CDR3 comprises 14 residues.

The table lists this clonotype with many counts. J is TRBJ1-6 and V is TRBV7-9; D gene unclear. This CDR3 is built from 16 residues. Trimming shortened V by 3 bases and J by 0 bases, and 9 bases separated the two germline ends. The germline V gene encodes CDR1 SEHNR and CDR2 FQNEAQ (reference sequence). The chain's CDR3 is CASSLGGGSYNSPLHF. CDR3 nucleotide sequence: TGTGCCAGCAGCTTGGGTGGAGGCTCCTATAATTCACCCCTCCACTTT.

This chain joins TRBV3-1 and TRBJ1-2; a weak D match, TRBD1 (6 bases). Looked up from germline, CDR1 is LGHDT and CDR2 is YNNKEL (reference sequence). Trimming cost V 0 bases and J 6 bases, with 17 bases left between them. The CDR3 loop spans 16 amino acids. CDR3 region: CASSQDPGGGRDGYTF. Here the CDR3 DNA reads TGTGCCAGCAGCCAAGATCCCGGGGGGGGCAGGGATGGCTACACCTTC.

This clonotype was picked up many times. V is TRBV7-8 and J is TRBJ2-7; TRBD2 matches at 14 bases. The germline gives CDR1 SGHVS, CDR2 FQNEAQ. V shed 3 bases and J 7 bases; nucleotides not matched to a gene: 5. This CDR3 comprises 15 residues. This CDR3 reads CASSLGLAGVGEQYF. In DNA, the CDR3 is TGTGCCAGCAGCTTGGGACTAGCGGGAGTGGGTGAGCAGTACTTC.

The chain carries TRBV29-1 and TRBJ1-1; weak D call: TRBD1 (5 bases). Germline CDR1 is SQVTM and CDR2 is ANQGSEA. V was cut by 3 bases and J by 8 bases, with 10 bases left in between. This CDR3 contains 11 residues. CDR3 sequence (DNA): TGCAGCGTTGATAACAGGAGAGAAGCTTTCTTT. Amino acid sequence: CSVDNRREAFF.

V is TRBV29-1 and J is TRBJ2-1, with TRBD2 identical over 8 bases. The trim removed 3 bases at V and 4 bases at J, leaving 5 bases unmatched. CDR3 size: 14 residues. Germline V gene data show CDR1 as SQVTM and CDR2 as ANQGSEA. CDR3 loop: CSVDRGLGYNEQFF. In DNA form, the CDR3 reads TGCAGCGTTGATAGGGGACTAGGGTACAATGAGCAGTTCTTC.

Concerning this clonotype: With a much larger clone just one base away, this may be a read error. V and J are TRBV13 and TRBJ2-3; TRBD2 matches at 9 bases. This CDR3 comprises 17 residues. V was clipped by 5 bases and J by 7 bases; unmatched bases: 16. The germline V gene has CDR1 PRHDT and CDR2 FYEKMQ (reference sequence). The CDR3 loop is CASSAASSGVVSYTQYF. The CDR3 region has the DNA TGTGCCAGCAGCGCCGCTTCTAGCGGGGTAGTATCATATACGCAGTATTTT.

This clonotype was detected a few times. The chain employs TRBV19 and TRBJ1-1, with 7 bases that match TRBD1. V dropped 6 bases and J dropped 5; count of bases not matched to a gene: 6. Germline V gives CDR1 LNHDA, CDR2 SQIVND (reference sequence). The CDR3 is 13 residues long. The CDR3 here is CASSGQDGTEAFF. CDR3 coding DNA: TGTGCCAGTAGCGGACAGGACGGAACTGAAGCTTTCTTT.

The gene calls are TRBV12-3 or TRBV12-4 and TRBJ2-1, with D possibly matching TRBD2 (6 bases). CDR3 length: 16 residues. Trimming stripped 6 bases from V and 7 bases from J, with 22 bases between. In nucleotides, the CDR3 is TGTGCCAGCAGAACCGGGACTCCCCGGCCGAGAAATGAGCAGTTCTTC. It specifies CASRTGTPRPRNEQFF.

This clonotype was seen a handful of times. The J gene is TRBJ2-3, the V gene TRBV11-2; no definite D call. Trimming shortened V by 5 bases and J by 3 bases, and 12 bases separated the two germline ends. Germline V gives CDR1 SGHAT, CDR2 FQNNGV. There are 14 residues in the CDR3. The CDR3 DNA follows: TGTGCCAGCAGCCCCCGTAGCCAGACAGATACGCAGTATTTT. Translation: CASSPRSQTDTQYF.

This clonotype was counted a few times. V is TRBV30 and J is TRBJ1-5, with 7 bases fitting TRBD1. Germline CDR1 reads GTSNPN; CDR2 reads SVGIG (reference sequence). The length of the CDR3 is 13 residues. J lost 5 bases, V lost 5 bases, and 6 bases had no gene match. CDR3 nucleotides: TGTGCCTGGGCGACAGGGTCGGATCAGCCCCAGCATTTT. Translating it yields CAWATGSDQPQHF.

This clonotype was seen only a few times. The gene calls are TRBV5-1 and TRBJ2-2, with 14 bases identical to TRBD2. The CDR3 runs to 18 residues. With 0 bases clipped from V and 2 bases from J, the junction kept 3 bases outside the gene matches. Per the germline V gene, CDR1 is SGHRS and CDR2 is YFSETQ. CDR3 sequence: CASSLETSGRVNTGELFF. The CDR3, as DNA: TGCGCCAGCAGCTTGGAGACTAGCGGGAGGGTTAACACCGGGGAGCTGTTTTTT.

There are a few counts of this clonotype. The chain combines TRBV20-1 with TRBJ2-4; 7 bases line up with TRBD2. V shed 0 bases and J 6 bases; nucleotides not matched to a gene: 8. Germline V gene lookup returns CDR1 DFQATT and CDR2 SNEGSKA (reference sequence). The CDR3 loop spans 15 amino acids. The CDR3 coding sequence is TGCAGTGCTAGAGATTTCCGGGCTAGCGGAAACATTCAGTACTTC. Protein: CSARDFRASGNIQYF.